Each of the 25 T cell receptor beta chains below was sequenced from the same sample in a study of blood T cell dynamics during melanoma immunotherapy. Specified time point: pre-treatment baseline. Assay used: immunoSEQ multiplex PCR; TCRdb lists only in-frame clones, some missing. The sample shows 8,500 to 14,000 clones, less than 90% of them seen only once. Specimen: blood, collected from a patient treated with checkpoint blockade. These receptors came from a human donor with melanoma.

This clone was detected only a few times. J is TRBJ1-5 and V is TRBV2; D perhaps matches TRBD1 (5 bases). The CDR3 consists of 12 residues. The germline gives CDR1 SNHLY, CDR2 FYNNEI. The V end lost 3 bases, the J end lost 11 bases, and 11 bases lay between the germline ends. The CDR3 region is CASSDWGLAQHF. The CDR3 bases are TGTGCCAGCAGTGATTGGGGGTTGGCCCAGCATTTT.

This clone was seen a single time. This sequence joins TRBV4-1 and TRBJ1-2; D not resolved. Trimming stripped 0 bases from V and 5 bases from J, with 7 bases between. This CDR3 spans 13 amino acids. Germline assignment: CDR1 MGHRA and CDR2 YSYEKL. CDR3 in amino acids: CASSQDSAYGYTF. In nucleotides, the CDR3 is TGCGCCAGCAGCCAAGACAGCGCTTATGGCTACACCTTC.

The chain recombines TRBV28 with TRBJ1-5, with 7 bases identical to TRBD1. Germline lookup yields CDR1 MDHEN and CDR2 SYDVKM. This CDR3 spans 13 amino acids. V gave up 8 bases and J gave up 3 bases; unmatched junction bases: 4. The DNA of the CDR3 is TGTGCCAGCTTGGGACAGATCAATCAGCCCCAGCATTTT. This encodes CASLGQINQPQHF.

This CDR3 reads CASSPRGGGAGYGYTF. The CDR3 coding sequence is TGTGCCAGCAGCCCAAGAGGAGGGGGCGCAGGCTATGGCTACACCTTC. The chain carries TRBV7-2 and TRBJ1-2, with TRBD1 matching over 7 bases. V was clipped by 5 bases and J by 4 bases; unmatched bases: 13. The germline V gene has CDR1 SGHTA and CDR2 FQGNSA. The CDR3 is made up of 16 amino acids.

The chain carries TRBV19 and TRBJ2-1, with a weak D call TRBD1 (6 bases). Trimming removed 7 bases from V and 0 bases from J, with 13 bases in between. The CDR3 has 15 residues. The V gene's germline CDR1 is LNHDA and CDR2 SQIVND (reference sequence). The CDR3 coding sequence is TGTGCCAGTAAAGACAGGCCTAGCTCCTACAATGAGCAGTTCTTC. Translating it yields CASKDRPSSYNEQFF. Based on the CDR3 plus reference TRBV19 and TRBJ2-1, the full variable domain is DGGITQSPKYLFRKEGQNVTLSCEQNLNHDAMYWYRQDPGQGLRLIYYSQIVNDFQKGDIAEGYSVSREKKESFPLTVTSAQKNPTAFYLCASKDRPSSYNEQFFGPGTRLTVL.

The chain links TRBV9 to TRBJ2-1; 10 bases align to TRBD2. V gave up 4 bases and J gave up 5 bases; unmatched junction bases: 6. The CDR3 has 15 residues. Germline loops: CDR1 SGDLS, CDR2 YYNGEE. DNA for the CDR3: TGTGCCAGCAGCCCGGGACTAGCGCCCAACAATGAGCAGTTCTTC. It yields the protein CASSPGLAPNNEQFF.

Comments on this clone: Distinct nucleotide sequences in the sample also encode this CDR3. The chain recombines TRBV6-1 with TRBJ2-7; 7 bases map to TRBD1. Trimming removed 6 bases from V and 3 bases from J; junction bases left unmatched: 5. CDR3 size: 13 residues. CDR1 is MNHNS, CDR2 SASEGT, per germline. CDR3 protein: CASRPGQDYEQYV. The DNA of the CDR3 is TGTGCCAGCAGACCAGGACAGGACTACGAGCAGTACGTC.

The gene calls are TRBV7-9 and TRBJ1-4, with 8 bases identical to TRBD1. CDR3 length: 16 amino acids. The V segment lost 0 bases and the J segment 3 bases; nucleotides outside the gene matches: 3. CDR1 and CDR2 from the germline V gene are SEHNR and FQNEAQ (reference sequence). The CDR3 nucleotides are TGTGCCAGCAGCTTAGCGTCGGGACAGGCTAATGAAAAACTGTTTTTT. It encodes CASSLASGQANEKLFF.

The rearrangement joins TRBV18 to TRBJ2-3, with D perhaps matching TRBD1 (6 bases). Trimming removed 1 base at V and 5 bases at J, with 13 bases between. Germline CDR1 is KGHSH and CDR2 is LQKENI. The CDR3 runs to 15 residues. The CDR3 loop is CASSPRAGDRDTQYF. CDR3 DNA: TGTGCCAGCTCACCACGGGCAGGGGATCGAGATACGCAGTATTTT. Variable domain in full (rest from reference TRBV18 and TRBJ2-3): NAGVMQNPRHLVRRRGQEARLRCSPMKGHSHVYWYRQLPEEGLKFMVYLQKENIIDESGMPKERFSAEFPKEGPSILRIQQVVRGDSAAYFCASSPRAGDRDTQYFGPGTRLTVL.

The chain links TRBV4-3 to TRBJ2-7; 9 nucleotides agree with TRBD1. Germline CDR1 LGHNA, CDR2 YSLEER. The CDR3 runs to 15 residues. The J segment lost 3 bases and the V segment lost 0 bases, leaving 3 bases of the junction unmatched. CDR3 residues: CASSQDRGQGYEQYF. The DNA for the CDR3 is TGCGCCAGCAGCCAAGATCGGGGACAGGGCTACGAGCAGTACTTC.

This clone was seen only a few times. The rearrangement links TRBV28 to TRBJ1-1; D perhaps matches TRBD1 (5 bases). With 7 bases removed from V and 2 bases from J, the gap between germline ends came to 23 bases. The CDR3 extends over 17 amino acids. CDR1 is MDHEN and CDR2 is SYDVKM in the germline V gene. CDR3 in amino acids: CASNLPGDGFANTEAFF. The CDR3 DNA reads TGTGCCAGCAACCTTCCGGGGGACGGTTTTGCCAACACTGAAGCTTTCTTT. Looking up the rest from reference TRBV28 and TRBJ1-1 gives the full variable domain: DVKVTQSSRYLVKRTGEKVFLECVQDMDHENMFWYRQDPGLGLRLIYFSYDVKMKEKGDIPEGYSVSREKKERFSLILESASTNQTSMYLCASNLPGDGFANTEAFFGQGTRLTVV.

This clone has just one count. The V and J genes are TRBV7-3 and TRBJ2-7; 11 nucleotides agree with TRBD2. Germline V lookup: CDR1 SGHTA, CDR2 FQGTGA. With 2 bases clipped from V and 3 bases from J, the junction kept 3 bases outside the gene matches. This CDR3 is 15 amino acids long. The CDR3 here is CASSLEGTSGYEQYF. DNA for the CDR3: TGTGCCAGCAGCTTAGAGGGGACTAGCGGCTACGAGCAGTACTTC.

Here the CDR3 DNA reads TGTGCCAGCAGTCCACGGGCAGAGAACTACGAGCAGTACTTC. It codes for CASSPRAENYEQYF. J is TRBJ2-7 and V is TRBV28; D unclear. The CDR3 extends over 14 amino acids. Trimming cost V 5 bases and J 3 bases, with 14 bases left between them. Germline CDR1 and CDR2: MDHEN and SYDVKM.

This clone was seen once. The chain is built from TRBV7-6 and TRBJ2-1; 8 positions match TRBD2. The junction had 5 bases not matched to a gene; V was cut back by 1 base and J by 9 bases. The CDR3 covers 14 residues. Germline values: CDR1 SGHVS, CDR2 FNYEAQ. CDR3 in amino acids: CASSLGLAGGEQFF. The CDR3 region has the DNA TGTGCCAGCAGCTTAGGGTTGGCGGGGGGTGAGCAGTTCTTC.

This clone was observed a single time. The DNA of the CDR3 is TGTGCCAGCAGCTGGGGACTCATCACAGATACGCAGTATTTT. As protein: CASSWGLITDTQYF. The chain couples TRBV11-2 to TRBJ2-3, with D tentatively TRBD2 (6 bases). V lost 4 bases, J lost 2 bases, and 10 bases lay in between. CDR1 is SGHAT and CDR2 is FQNNGV in the germline V gene. The CDR3 extends over 14 amino acids.

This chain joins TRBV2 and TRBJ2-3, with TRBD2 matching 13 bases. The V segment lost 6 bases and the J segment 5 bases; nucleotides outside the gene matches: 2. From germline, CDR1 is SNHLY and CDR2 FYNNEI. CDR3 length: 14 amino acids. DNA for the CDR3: TGTGCCAGCAGAGGGACTAGCGGGGTAGATACGCAGTATTTT. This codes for CASRGTSGVDTQYF.

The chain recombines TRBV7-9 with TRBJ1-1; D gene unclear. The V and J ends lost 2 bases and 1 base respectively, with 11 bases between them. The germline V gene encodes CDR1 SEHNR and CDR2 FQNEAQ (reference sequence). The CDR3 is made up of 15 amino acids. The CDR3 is CASSLMGGGNTEAFF. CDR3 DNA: TGTGCCAGCAGCTTAATGGGAGGCGGGAACACTGAAGCTTTCTTT.

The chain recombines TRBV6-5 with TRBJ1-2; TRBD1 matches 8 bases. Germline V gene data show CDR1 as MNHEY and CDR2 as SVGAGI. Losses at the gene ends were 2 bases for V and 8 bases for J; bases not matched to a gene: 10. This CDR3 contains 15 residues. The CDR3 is CASSYQPDRGAGYTF. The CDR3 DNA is TGTGCCAGCAGTTACCAGCCCGACAGGGGTGCCGGCTACACCTTC.

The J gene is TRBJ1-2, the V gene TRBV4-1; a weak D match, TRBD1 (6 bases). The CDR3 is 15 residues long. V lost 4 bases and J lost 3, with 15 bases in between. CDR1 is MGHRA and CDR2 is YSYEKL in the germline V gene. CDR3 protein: CASSPAGGAYYGYTF. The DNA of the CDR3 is TGCGCCAGCAGCCCGGCTGGGGGGGCGTACTATGGCTACACCTTC.

DNA for the CDR3: TGTGCCAGCAGCTTAACCGGGGAGCTGTTTTTT. Translating it yields CASSLTGELFF. This chain connects TRBV11-1 to TRBJ2-2; D remains ambiguous. Germline CDR1 and CDR2: SGHAT and FQDESV (reference sequence). Trimming removed 2 bases at V and 5 bases at J, with 0 bases between. The CDR3 has 11 residues.

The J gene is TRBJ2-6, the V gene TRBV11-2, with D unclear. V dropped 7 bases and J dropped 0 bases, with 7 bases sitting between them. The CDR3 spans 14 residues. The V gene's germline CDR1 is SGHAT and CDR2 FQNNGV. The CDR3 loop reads CASNLNSGANVLTF. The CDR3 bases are TGTGCCAGCAACCTTAACTCTGGGGCCAACGTCCTGACTTTC.

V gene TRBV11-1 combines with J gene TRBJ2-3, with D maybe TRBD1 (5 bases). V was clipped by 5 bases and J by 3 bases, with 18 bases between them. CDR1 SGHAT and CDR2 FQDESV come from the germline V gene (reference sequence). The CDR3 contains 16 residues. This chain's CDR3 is CASSPTTGFKTDTQYF. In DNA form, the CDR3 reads TGTGCCAGCAGCCCTACTACAGGTTTTAAAACAGATACGCAGTATTTT.

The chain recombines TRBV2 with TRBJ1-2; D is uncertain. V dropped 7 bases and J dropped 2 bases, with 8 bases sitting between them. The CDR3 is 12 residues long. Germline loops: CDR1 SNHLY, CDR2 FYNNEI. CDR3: CASKTGNYGYTF. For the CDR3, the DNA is TGTGCCAGCAAAACTGGAAACTATGGCTACACCTTC.

CDR3 in amino acids: CSVEAGRGGYTF. The CDR3 coding sequence is TGCAGCGTTGAGGCCGGCCGCGGTGGCTACACCTTC. The chain combines TRBV29-1 with TRBJ1-2; no reliable D call. Trimming pared 3 bases from V and 7 bases from J, leaving 12 bases between. CDR1 is SQVTM, CDR2 ANQGSEA, per germline. The CDR3 covers 12 residues.

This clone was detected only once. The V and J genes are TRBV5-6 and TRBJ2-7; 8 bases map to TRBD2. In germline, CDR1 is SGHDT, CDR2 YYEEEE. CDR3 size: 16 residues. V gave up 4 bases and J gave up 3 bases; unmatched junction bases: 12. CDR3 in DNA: TGTGCCAGCAGCCTCCCAGGTAGCGGGGTACTCTACGAGCAGTACTTC. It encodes CASSLPGSGVLYEQYF.